This T cell receptor (beta chain) was obtained from a study of control samples from healthy donors and cancer patients. V was shortened by 1 base and J by 0 bases, with 14 bases between the two germline ends. CDR1 and CDR2 from the germline V gene are SGDLS and YYNGEE. The CDR3 loop spans 17 amino acids. Method: immunoSEQ multiplex PCR; TCRdb's copy keeps in-frame clones and lacks some. This sample has about 150,000 clones, with 75% to 95% found just once. The specimen was blood. J is TRBJ1-3 and V is TRBV9; a possible D gene is TRBD1 (6 bases). The sequence came from a woman between 40 and 55 years old in good health. DNA of the CDR3: TGTGCCAGCAGCGTACAGGACAGCTTCTCCTCTGGAAACACCATATATTTT. Translation gives CASSVQDSFSSGNTIYF. The entire variable domain, with the rest obtained from reference TRBV9 and TRBJ1-3, is as follows: DSGVTQTPKHLITATGQRVTLRCSPRSGDLSVYWYQQSLDQGLQFLIQYYNGEERAKGNILERFSAQQFPDLHSELNLSSLELGDSALYFCASSVQDSFSSGNTIYFGEGSWLTVV.